Presented here are 6 T cell receptor beta chains from one specimen sequenced in a study of cytomegalovirus exposure and HLA in healthy donors. Primers for the PCR totalled 60 Vbeta and 13 Jbeta. Clones were sequenced by immunoSEQ multiplex PCR, and TCRdb holds only the in-frame ones, with some missing. In the table there are about 130,000 clones, about 74% of which are singletons. Sequencing was performed on PBMCs. The source of these receptors is a man aged 18 to 30 in good health and CMV-seropositive.

This clone appeared a few times. V is TRBV4-3 and J is TRBJ2-1; D is undetermined. CDR3 size: 16 residues. Germline-derived CDR1 and CDR2 are LGHNA and YSLEER. V was cut by 2 bases and J by 0 bases, with 11 bases left in between. The CDR3 protein is CASSQSPVSSYNEQFF. The DNA for the CDR3 is TGCGCCAGCAGCCAATCTCCGGTGAGCTCCTACAATGAGCAGTTCTTC.

This clone was counted once. The V gene is TRBV5-5, the J gene TRBJ1-1, with a possible D match to TRBD1 (5 bases). This CDR3 region has 16 residues. Per germline, CDR1 SGHKS and CDR2 YYEKEE (reference sequence). V was shortened by 0 bases and J by 0 bases, with 12 bases between the two germline ends. CDR3 sequence: CASSLAAGLMNTEAFF. The CDR3 region has the DNA TGTGCCAGCAGCTTGGCGGCAGGGTTGATGAACACTGAAGCTTTCTTT.

The V call is TRBV28, the J call TRBJ1-1; D uncertain. Trimming cost V 1 base and J 0 bases, with 9 bases left between them. The CDR3 spans 15 residues. Looked up from germline, CDR1 is MDHEN and CDR2 is SYDVKM. The DNA of the CDR3 is TGTGCCAGCAGTTTATCGTCCCCTTTGAACACTGAAGCTTTCTTT. The encoded protein is CASSLSSPLNTEAFF.

In this sample, this clone turned up a few times. The rearrangement uses TRBV5-6 and TRBJ2-2; 7 bases match TRBD1. Per germline, CDR1 SGHDT and CDR2 YYEEEE. The CDR3 is 13 residues long. Trimming cost V 5 bases and J 6 bases; bases outside gene matches: 4. CDR3 in DNA: TGTGCCAGCAGGGTCAGGGGGTCCGGGGAGCTGTTTTTT. Its protein product is CASRVRGSGELFF.

The chain uses TRBV19 and TRBJ1-3, with 7 bases lining up with TRBD1. Germline V lookup: CDR1 LNHDA, CDR2 SQIVND (reference sequence). After removal of 6 bases from V and 0 bases from J, the junction contained 8 bases not matched to a gene. The CDR3 totals 16 residues. The CDR3 sequence is CASSPQGKFSGNTIYF. As DNA, the CDR3 is TGTGCCAGTAGCCCACAGGGGAAGTTCTCTGGAAACACCATATATTTT.

The chain uses TRBV30 and TRBJ2-1, with D unclear. This CDR3 spans 11 amino acids. The V and J ends lost 4 bases and 6 bases respectively, with 7 bases between them. Germline CDR1 reads GTSNPN; CDR2 reads SVGIG (reference sequence). In nucleotides, the CDR3 is TGTGCCTGGACTGGAGTCAATGAGCAGTTCTTC. It translates to CAWTGVNEQFF. The variable domain in full, completed from reference TRBV30 and TRBJ2-1, reads SQTIHQWPATLVQPVGSPLSLECTVEGTSNPNLYWYRQAAGRGLQLLFYSVGIGQISSEVPQNLSASRPQDRQFILSSKKLLLSDSGFYLCAWTGVNEQFFGPGTRLTVL.